This TCR beta chain derives from a study of shared clonotypes between healthy human individuals. V was trimmed by 0 bases and J by 7 bases, leaving 14 bases between them. Germline values: CDR1 SGHAT, CDR2 FQNNGV. This CDR3 spans 15 amino acids. This table comes from immunoSEQ multiplex PCR, and its TCRdb copy is limited to in-frame clones, with some not included. The data show hundreds of thousands of clones, 75% to 80% seen once. Input material: PBMCs. This clonotype was obtained from a woman in her thirties or forties in good health. Some clones in this sample may be carry-over from other donors' samples. The chain employs TRBV11-2 and TRBJ2-3; D may correspond to TRBD1 or TRBD2 (5 bases each). The CDR3 coding sequence is TGTGCCAGCAGCTTAGAACGGGGCCCCACGAATACGCAGTATTTT. It yields the protein CASSLERGPTNTQYF.